A single TCR beta chain is shown here with its context. The data belong to a study of blood T cell repertoires in COVID-19. About the research overall: The samples span acute and convalescent COVID-19 from the United States, Italy and Spain.

The CDR3 loop spans 14 amino acids. V dropped 4 bases and J dropped 4; count of bases not matched to a gene: 6. CDR1 and CDR2 (germline): SGHRS, YFSETQ. TCRdb keeps only in-frame clones here, not all; method: immunoSEQ multiplex PCR. This table has 130,000 to 150,000 clones, about four fifths appearing once. The sample was peripheral blood. This sequence was found in a man older than 75 with acute or convalescent COVID-19. This rearrangement joins TRBV5-1 to TRBJ2-3; 7 nucleotides align to TRBD1. CDR3 sequence (DNA): TGCGCCAGCAGCCCCGGACAGGTCGCAGATACGCAGTATTTT. Amino acids: CASSPGQVADTQYF.